This T cell receptor (beta chain) was sequenced for a study of response to subunit inactivated influenza vaccine. Study conclusions and caveats: Each seasonal influenza vaccination, the authors suggested, recruits few new T cells.

V was trimmed by 1 base and J by 4 bases, leaving 22 bases between them. Germline V lookup: CDR1 DFQATT, CDR2 SNEGSKA (reference sequence). This CDR3 has 17 residues. There are many counts of this clonotype. The antigen is undetermined. MiXCR was run by TCRdb on the RT-PCR reads, yielding one entry per CDR3 protein. There are roughly 170,000 distinct CDR3 sequences in the sample; around 9% occur only once, and about a tenth lies in the top ten. Sequencing was performed on non-naive T cells sorted from PBMCs, taken on the day of vaccination. This receptor was identified in a man aged 50 or older who received an inactivated influenza vaccine. The chain recombines TRBV20-1 with TRBJ2-5, with D perhaps assigned TRBD1 or TRBD2 (5 bases each). This CDR3 is CSARAIEGRTWGETQYF. The CDR3 DNA sequence: TGCAGTGCTAGAGCAATTGAGGGACGTACTTGGGGAGAGACCCAGTACTTC.